The sequence of this T cell receptor beta chain was determined in a study of spatial heterogeneity in lung cancer (dated by TCRdb to between 2017 and 2020). Study-wide context: More beta-chain than alpha-chain transcripts were consistently detected, likely reflecting higher beta-chain transcript abundance. At surgery, 220 tumor regions, some 61 matched nontumor lung samples and 50 to 60 PBMC samples were TCR-sequenced for both alpha and beta chains. The study quantitatively compared TCR alpha and beta repertoires across multiple tumor regions, matched nontumor lung and blood in non-small cell lung cancer. In the raw uncorrected reads, each unique combination of TCR and UMI appeared more than ten times on average. Nonsynonymous mutation counts, determined by whole-exome sequencing of tumor tissue, were related to features of the TCR repertoire. Study-level results and caveats: Additional single-cell paired TCR alpha and beta sequencing was considered necessary to confirm, at a functional level, the hypothesis that regional TCRs recognize regional mutations. Ubiquitous expanded tumor TCRs were detected in blood more often at tumor resection than at routine follow-up.

Libraries came from 5' RACE. This sample was sequenced with a NextSeq 500. The TCR library protocol attached a unique molecular identifier to each TCR cDNA molecule to allow correction of PCR and sequencing errors. The study's own analysis went as follows. TCR identification, UMI-based error correction and CDR3 extraction were performed with Decombinator tools. TCRs above a frequency of 2 per 1,000, corresponding to the top 1% of the tumor frequency distribution, were defined as expanded. Renyi diversity was computed with the R vegan package after each repertoire had been subsampled 100 times to 5,000 TCRs. CDR3 similarity networks were built from amino acid triplet string-kernel similarity, connecting CDR3s with pairwise similarity above 0.82. The public sequencing data were trimmed at Q25 with fastp and processed into clonotypes with MiXCR by TCRdb, which kept only in-frame beta chains. Identical CDR3 protein sequences are pooled into one entry, listed with their most common genes and DNA. The V and J calls reflect TCRdb's pipeline rather than the authors' work. This sample has tens of thousands of distinct CDR3 sequences in its table, and about an eighth of those were observed once. Under 50% of the sample is held by the ten biggest clonotypes.

CDR1 SGHRS and CDR2 YFSETQ were looked up in the germline V gene. The CDR3 measures 18 amino acids from cysteine to phenylalanine. The only DNA kept is the CDR3, 54 bases in frame from the first base. Deletion took 4 bases off V and 3 bases off J, with a span of 23 bases between the germline ends. A note on this clonotype: No cognate antigen has been identified for it. No base-level quality is on record; no much larger clone is a single base apart.

In light of the paper, this sample's time point label describes: sample taken at primary tumor resection. Donors were 72 patients with early-stage, untreated non-small cell lung cancer from the lung TRACERx cohort. TCR sequencing used whole RNA extracted from tumor and nontumor lung tissue, or from cryopreserved PBMC samples, without cell sorting. A patient was chosen for TCR sequencing only when enough RNA was available from at least two tumor regions. The sequencing here drew on PBMCs, taken at surgery. This chain is built from TRBV5-1 and TRBJ1-3; TRBD1 is perhaps the D gene, given 5 matching bases. This receptor was identified in a male donor with early-stage non-small cell lung cancer. The DNA is as follows: TGCGCCAGCAGCAACGGCTGGGGGACCAACCAGTTTGGAAACACCATATATTTT. Its amino acids are CASSNGWGTNQFGNTIYF. Where the CDR3 stops, the reference TRBV5-1 and TRBJ1-3 genes take over; the full variable domain is KAGVTQTPRYLIKTRGQQVTLSCSPISGHRSVSWYQQTPGQGLQFLFEYFSETQRNKGNFPGRFSGRQFSNSRSEMNVSTLELGDSALYLCASSNGWGTNQFGNTIYFGEGSWLTVV.